The 27 T cell receptor beta chains below come from one sample, sequenced in a study of human T cells and chemical hapten exposure (TCRdb year 2021). The library was built by means of RACE. The run used a NextSeq 500. Using fastp at Q25 and MiXCR, TCRdb reprocessed the public reads and kept productive beta chains. Entries are consolidated by CDR3 protein sequence, retaining the most common genes and DNA. In all, the sample holds 350,000 to 450,000 distinct CDR3 sequences, and 4.5% to 6% of those were seen once. The ten biggest clones cover around 2.6% of the sample. Reading the label with the study, this specimen's time point is: pre-sensitization, week 0. The sample's treatment or condition label, in plain terms: therapeutic diphenylcyclopropenone sensitization with weekly scalp DPC. The sequencing used whole blood, collected in connection with sensitization to the hapten diphenylcyclopropenone (DPC). These receptors originate from a woman between 50 and 59 years old with alopecia areata. Some clones in this sample may be carry-over from other donors' samples.

This clonotype was seen at least ten times. The chain joins TRBV11-3 to TRBJ1-5; D is ambiguous. The germline V gene has CDR1 SGHNT and CDR2 YENEEA. CDR3 length equals 10 residues. V was shortened by 7 bases and J by 3 bases, with 1 base between the two germline ends. The CDR3 sequence is CASTNQPQHF. CDR3 coding DNA: TGTGCCAGCACCAATCAGCCCCAGCATTTT.

This clonotype was counted between two and nine times. CDR3 in amino acids: CSVAGGTGPSQGYTF. CDR3 coding DNA: TGCAGCGTTGCGGGGGGGACAGGGCCCTCCCAGGGCTACACCTTC. The genes are TRBV29-1 and TRBJ1-2, with 9 positions matching TRBD1. CDR3 length: 15 amino acids. J gave up 8 bases and V 4 bases, and 14 bases lay outside the gene matches. The germline V gene encodes CDR1 SQVTM and CDR2 ANQGSEA.

This clonotype was counted at least ten times. The genes are TRBV12-3 or TRBV12-4 and TRBJ1-4; D not resolved. The ends were cut back, 5 bases at V and 13 bases at J, with 14 bases in the middle. The CDR3 loop spans 12 amino acids. Written as DNA, the CDR3 is TGTGCCAGCAGTCCCTCGCGGGGAACACTGTTTTTT. Protein product: CASSPSRGTLFF.

V and J are TRBV20-1 and TRBJ2-7; no clear D. This CDR3 is built from 11 residues. Germline CDR1 reads DFQATT; CDR2 reads SNEGSKA (reference sequence). V was cut by 5 bases and J by 7 bases, with 12 bases left in between. CDR3 bases: TGCAGTGCTCCCCTAAGGAATGAGCAGTACTTC. Protein: CSAPLRNEQYF.

This chain joins TRBV6-5 and TRBJ1-1, with 7 bases identical to TRBD1. The V gene end was trimmed by 0 bases and the J gene end by 4 bases; junction bases not matched to a gene: 8. Germline V CDR1 and CDR2: MNHEY, SVGAGI. CDR3 length equals 16 residues. The CDR3, as DNA: TGTGCCAGCAGTTACTCCCCTCGACAGGGAAGCACTGAAGCTTTCTTT. This codes for CASSYSPRQGSTEAFF.

This clonotype was detected many times. The chain recombines TRBV6-5 with TRBJ2-6, with TRBD2 as a possible D gene (5 bases). Trimming took off 7 bases at V and 2 bases at J, with 6 bases between the two ends. There are 13 residues in the CDR3. Germline V lookup: CDR1 MNHEY, CDR2 SVGAGI. The CDR3 spells CASTGTGANVLTF. The DNA of the CDR3 is TGTGCCAGCACCGGGACTGGGGCCAACGTCCTGACTTTC.

Only a few counts were recorded for this clonotype. V and J are TRBV12-3 or TRBV12-4 and TRBJ1-6; 9 bases match TRBD1. The CDR3 covers 14 residues. J was trimmed by 10 bases and V by 4 bases; bases with no gene match: 5. In nucleotides, the CDR3 is TGTGCCAGCAGTTACAGGGGGCCAGGCTCACCCCTCCACTTT. Its translation is CASSYRGPGSPLHF.

The chain couples TRBV28 to TRBJ1-5; D uncertain. The CDR3 is 15 amino acids. The germline gives CDR1 MDHEN, CDR2 SYDVKM. The V and J ends lost 5 bases and 8 bases respectively, with 19 bases between them. This CDR3 reads CASSTSPGILEPQHF. Here the CDR3 DNA reads TGTGCCAGCAGTACCTCTCCGGGAATCTTAGAGCCCCAGCATTTT.

Many counts were recorded for this clonotype. The J gene is TRBJ2-5, the V gene TRBV5-1; D may match TRBD1 or TRBD2 (5 bases each). The CDR3 has 13 amino acids. Germline CDR1 reads SGHRS; CDR2 reads YFSETQ. V was cut by 4 bases and J by 3 bases, with 10 bases left in between. In DNA form, the CDR3 reads TGCGCCAGCAGCACCGGGACCAAAGAGACCCAGTACTTC. It codes for CASSTGTKETQYF. Together with reference TRBV5-1 and TRBJ2-5, the CDR3 gives the full variable domain: KAGVTQTPRYLIKTRGQQVTLSCSPISGHRSVSWYQQTPGQGLQFLFEYFSETQRNKGNFPGRFSGRQFSNSRSEMNVSTLELGDSALYLCASSTGTKETQYFGPGTRLLVL.

This clonotype was counted only a few times. CDR3 DNA sequence: TGTGCCAGCAGCTTAGCTGGGGGGCAGAGCAATCAGCCCCAGCATTTT. Amino acids: CASSLAGGQSNQPQHF. The chain recombines TRBV7-8 with TRBJ1-5, with D tentatively TRBD1 (6 bases). CDR3 length: 16 residues. CDR1 and CDR2 from the germline V gene are SGHVS and FQNEAQ. The ends were cut back, 0 bases at V and 1 base at J, with 10 bases in the middle.

This clonotype has ten or more counts. The V call is TRBV28, the J call TRBJ2-2; either TRBD1 or TRBD2 may supply D (9 bases each). The CDR3 is made up of 21 amino acids. V gave up 2 bases and J gave up 0 bases, with 25 bases separating them. CDR1 is MDHEN and CDR2 is SYDVKM in the germline V gene. The CDR3 loop is CASSLLGTGTSWFANTGELFF. The CDR3 region has the DNA TGTGCCAGCAGTTTACTTGGGACAGGGACTAGCTGGTTCGCGAACACCGGGGAGCTGTTTTTT.

This clonotype was detected ten times or more. The rearrangement uses TRBV12-3 or TRBV12-4 and TRBJ2-7, with D perhaps assigned TRBD1 or TRBD2 (6 bases each). V shed 6 bases and J shed 3 bases, with 12 bases lying between them. This CDR3 contains 13 residues. In nucleotides, the CDR3 is TGTGCCAGCAGGGGGGCGGGGAACTACGAGCAGTACTTC. Its protein product is CASRGAGNYEQYF.

Many counts were recorded for this clonotype. V usage is TRBV10-1 and J usage is TRBJ1-3; D remains unclear. The CDR3 totals 14 residues. V lost 5 bases and J 0 bases, leaving 8 bases between the germline ends. CDR1 and CDR2 from the germline V gene are WNHNN and SYGVQD (reference sequence). The CDR3 DNA is TGCGCCAGCAGTACCGGGAACTCTGGAAACACCATATATTTT. Amino acids: CASSTGNSGNTIYF.

V and J are TRBV15 and TRBJ2-7, with 10 bases matching TRBD2. V lost 5 bases and J lost 4; bases outside the gene matches: 8. In germline, CDR1 is LNHNV, CDR2 YYDKDF (reference sequence). CDR3 length: 15 residues. This chain's CDR3 is CATSPRGAGGYEQYF. In DNA form, the CDR3 reads TGTGCCACCAGCCCACGGGGAGCGGGGGGGTACGAGCAGTACTTC.

There are many counts of this clonotype. The rearrangement uses TRBV5-1 and TRBJ2-5, with a weak D call TRBD1 (5 bases). The CDR3 covers 13 residues. Trimming cost V 0 bases and J 13 bases, with 16 bases left between them. CDR1 is SGHRS, CDR2 YFSETQ, per germline. The CDR3: CASSLEGVELRYF. The CDR3 DNA reads as TGCGCCAGCAGCTTGGAAGGGGTGGAGCTGCGGTACTTC.

This sequence joins TRBV6-1 and TRBJ2-1; D may be TRBD2 (6 bases). Germline V gives CDR1 MNHNS, CDR2 SASEGT. V shed 10 bases and J shed 3 bases, with 13 bases lying between them. This CDR3 spans 13 amino acids. CDR3 loop: CANWTGDYNEQFF. The CDR3 bases are TGTGCCAACTGGACGGGGGACTACAATGAGCAGTTCTTC.

The chain has TRBV28 and TRBJ2-1; 11 bases are shared with TRBD2. V shed 5 bases and J 8 bases; nucleotides not matched to a gene: 8. The CDR3 is 15 residues long. Germline CDR1 MDHEN, CDR2 SYDVKM. The CDR3 DNA sequence: TGTGCCAGCAGTCTGACTAGCGGGACGAGTTATGAGCAGTTCTTC. It specifies CASSLTSGTSYEQFF.

This clonotype has ten or more counts. The V and J genes are TRBV29-1 and TRBJ1-2; no clear D gene. Trimming took off 5 bases at V and 8 bases at J, with 15 bases between the two ends. The CDR3 totals 12 residues. The germline gives CDR1 SQVTM, CDR2 ANQGSEA. The CDR3, as DNA: TGCAGCGTTCAACGTACCGTCGGGGGCTACACCTTC. Amino acids: CSVQRTVGGYTF.

Concerning this clonotype: A much larger clone sits a single nucleotide away, making a read error possible. V and J are TRBV6-6 and TRBJ2-3; 7 nucleotides match TRBD1. Germline lookup yields CDR1 MNHNY and CDR2 SVGAGI (reference sequence). This CDR3 has 14 amino acids. Unmatched junction bases numbered 2, after V lost 2 bases and J lost 3 bases. The CDR3 DNA reads as TGTGCCAGCAGTTACCCAGGGGGTACAGATACGCAGTATTTT. It yields the protein CASSYPGGTDTQYF.

This chain joins TRBV15 and TRBJ2-1, with D possibly being TRBD2 (6 bases). Germline V CDR1 and CDR2: LNHNV, YYDKDF (reference sequence). The CDR3 runs to 14 residues. V lost 3 bases and J 4 bases, leaving 10 bases between the germline ends. The CDR3: CATSRGGPYNEQFF. Here the CDR3 DNA reads TGTGCCACCAGCAGGGGAGGACCATACAATGAGCAGTTCTTC. Full variable domain (missing parts from reference TRBV15 and TRBJ2-1): DAMVIQNPRYQVTQFGKPVTLSCSQTLNHNVMYWYQQKSSQAPKLLFHYYDKDFNNEADTPDNFQSRRPNTSFCFLDIRSPGLGDTAMYLCATSRGGPYNEQFFGPGTRLTVL.

This clonotype was recorded a few times. V is TRBV12-3 or TRBV12-4 and J is TRBJ1-6; no clear D gene. Deletions cut 5 bases from V and 10 bases from J, with 12 bases between. This CDR3 contains 13 residues. The chain's CDR3 is CASSPDPSSPLHF. CDR3 DNA: TGTGCCAGCAGTCCCGACCCGTCATCACCCCTCCACTTT.

This clonotype was counted ten times or more. This sequence joins TRBV5-5 and TRBJ1-2; 7 nucleotides agree with TRBD1. CDR1 and CDR2 from the germline V gene are SGHKS and YYEKEE (reference sequence). Losses at the gene ends were 4 bases for V and 3 bases for J; bases not matched to a gene: 6. This CDR3 contains 14 residues. The CDR3 protein is CASSLGGFHYGYTF. CDR3 bases: TGTGCCAGCAGCCTAGGGGGCTTCCACTATGGCTACACCTTC.

This clonotype was counted a few times. The chain links TRBV29-1 to TRBJ2-3; 7 bases are a match to TRBD2. In germline, CDR1 is SQVTM, CDR2 ANQGSEA. This CDR3 comprises 15 residues. After removal of 5 bases from V and 0 bases from J, the junction contained 8 bases not matched to a gene. CDR3 protein: CSVSRLALSTDTQYF. For the CDR3, the DNA is TGCAGCGTTTCCAGACTAGCTCTTAGCACAGATACGCAGTATTTT.

This clonotype was seen many times. V usage is TRBV2 and J usage is TRBJ1-1; 8 positions agree with TRBD1. This CDR3 contains 16 residues. The germline gives CDR1 SNHLY, CDR2 FYNNEI. J was trimmed by 5 bases and V by 4 bases; bases with no gene match: 12. The CDR3 DNA reads as TGTGCCAGCAGTGGAGGATCAGGGGGCGCGGGGACTGAAGCTTTCTTT. Protein product: CASSGGSGGAGTEAFF.

This clonotype was observed many times. This chain connects TRBV3-1 to TRBJ1-6; 7 nucleotides match TRBD1. Germline V gene data show CDR1 as LGHDT and CDR2 as YNNKEL (reference sequence). J was trimmed by 8 bases and V by 3 bases; bases with no gene match: 4. This CDR3 has 14 residues. The CDR3, as DNA: TGTGCCAGCAGCCAGACAGGGTCCGATTCACCCCTCCACTTT. This sequence encodes CASSQTGSDSPLHF.

The rearrangement joins TRBV10-3 to TRBJ1-1, with a tentative D call TRBD1 (5 bases). Trimming pared 0 bases from V and 8 bases from J, leaving 19 bases between. Per germline, CDR1 ENHRY and CDR2 SYGVKD. CDR3 length: 16 amino acids. CDR3 coding DNA: TGTGCCATCAGTGAGTCGCGGGGACTGACCAGGGCAGAAGCTTTCTTT. It encodes CAISESRGLTRAEAFF.

This clonotype appeared a few times. The CDR3 loop is CSARQGRVNTEAFF. Here the CDR3 DNA reads TGCAGCGCTCGACAGGGTAGGGTGAACACTGAAGCTTTCTTT. V gene TRBV29-1 combines with J gene TRBJ1-1; the match to TRBD1 covers 7 bases. CDR1 and CDR2 (germline): SQVTM, ANQGSEA. This CDR3 is built from 14 residues. Trimming at V came to 7 bases and at J to 0 bases, leaving 8 bases not matched to a gene.